Included here is one T cell receptor (beta chain) sequence, with context. The antigen is undetermined. Every subset of CD8+ T cells was sorted in triplicate at approximately 300,000 cells each. Identification of naive CD8+ T cells rested on CD45RO-CCR7+CD27+CD95- status. CDR3 size: 14 residues. CDR1 and CDR2 (germline): MDHEN, SYDVKM. The data stem from a study of CXCR3-negative and CXCR3-positive naive CD8 T cells. General study points: Greater hydrophobicity was found in TRB CDR3s of CXCR3-positive naive cells than of CXCR3-negative naive cells.

cDNA libraries for TRB were generated by 5' RACE incorporating UMI labels. TCRdb reprocessed the 5' RACE reads and stores each CDR3 protein as one record, lacking DNA. The ten top clones account for around 1%, within a sample of 95,000 to 100,000 distinct CDR3 sequences. The sample comprised naive CXCR3+ CD8+ T cells from blood. Indicated subset: CD45RO-CCR7+CD27+CD95- naive CD8+ T cells expressing CXCR3 (TNR3+). The genes are TRBV28 and TRBJ2-7; TCRdb returns TRBD1, unconfirmable since there is no DNA. The receptor's source is a human donor in good health. Some clones in this sample may be carry-over from other donors' samples. This CDR3 is CASSLLSRVHEQYF.